A selection of T cell receptor beta chains follows, all from one sample in a study of CXCR3-negative and CXCR3-positive naive CD8 T cells. One entry per CDR3 protein, without DNA, is what TCRdb gives after re-calling the 5' RACE reads. Its table records fewer than 9,000 distinct CDR3 sequences. Sequenced input: naive CXCR3- CD8+ T cells from blood. These receptors were obtained from a human donor in good health. Some clones in this sample may be carry-over from other donors' samples. The CDR3 runs from the conserved cysteine through the conserved F or W. Clone size is stated in some rows and not others, as once, few, many or a class when expanded.

j_call v_call clone_size cdr3_aa
TRBJ2-7 TRBV7-9 - CASSPRWSSYEQYF
TRBJ2-7 TRBV7-2 - CASSLDFYFEQYF
TRBJ1-1 TRBV6-5 - CASKIRDGGDTEAFF
TRBJ1-2 TRBV29-1 medium-sized CSVKTTGIYGYTF
TRBJ2-3 TRBV2 - CASSEAGGGAPRTDTQYF
TRBJ2-7 TRBV2 - CASSGGDYEQYF
TRBJ2-7 TRBV27 - CASSFAPSAGPSYEQYF
TRBJ2-7 TRBV28 - CASSYGTSGAGYEQYF
TRBJ2-7 TRBV29-1 - CSVLVGSYEQYF
TRBJ2-7 TRBV11-2 - CASSPDSEEQYF
TRBJ2-1 TRBV28 - CASSLTLVVNNEQFF
TRBJ2-2 TRBV9 - CASSVGDGATGELFF
TRBJ1-3 TRBV20-1 medium-sized CSARDLWGNTIYF
TRBJ2-1 TRBV12-3/TRBV12-4 medium-sized CASRGDRDEQFF
TRBJ2-7 TRBV20-1 - CSARDSKQDFEQYF
TRBJ1-2 TRBV7-6 medium-sized CASSLVLRDGYTF
TRBJ2-5 TRBV20-1 medium-sized CSARSDFDSQETQYF
TRBJ1-6 TRBV13 - CASSNADRVAGSPLHF
TRBJ2-7 TRBV5-1 - CASSLSGRSGEQYF
TRBJ2-2 TRBV2 - CASSPTPGQNTGELFF
TRBJ2-4 TRBV10-3 - CAISEDGAATKNIQYF
TRBJ2-2 TRBV10-3 - CAISERTSGSDTGELFF
TRBJ2-1 TRBV6-2/TRBV6-3 - CASSYSRLAVNEQFF